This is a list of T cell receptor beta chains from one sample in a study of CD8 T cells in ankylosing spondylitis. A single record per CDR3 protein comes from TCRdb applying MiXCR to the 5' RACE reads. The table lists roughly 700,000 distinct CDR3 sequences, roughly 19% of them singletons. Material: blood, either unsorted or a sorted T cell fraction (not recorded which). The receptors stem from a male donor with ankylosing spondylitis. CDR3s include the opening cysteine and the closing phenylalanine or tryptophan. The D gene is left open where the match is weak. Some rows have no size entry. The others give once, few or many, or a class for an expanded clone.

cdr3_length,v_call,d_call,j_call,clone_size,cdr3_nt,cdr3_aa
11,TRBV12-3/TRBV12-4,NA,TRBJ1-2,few,TGTGCCAGCAGTTTCGGGGAGGGCTACACCTTC,CASSFGEGYTF
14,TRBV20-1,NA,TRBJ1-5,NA,TGCAGTGCGACCTCAGGGTATAGCAATCAGCCCCAGCATTTT,CSATSGYSNQPQHF
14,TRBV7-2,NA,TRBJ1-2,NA,TGTGCCAGCAGCCCCAGAGAAACCCTCTATGGCTACACCTTC,CASSPRETLYGYTF
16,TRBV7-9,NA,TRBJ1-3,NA,TGTGCCAGCAGCAGCCAGGGGACGGGCTCTGGAAACACCATATATTTT,CASSSQGTGSGNTIYF
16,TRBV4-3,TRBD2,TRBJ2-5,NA,TGCGCCAGCAGCCCTCAAAGGGCGGGGGGGCAAGAGACCCAGTACTTC,CASSPQRAGGQETQYF
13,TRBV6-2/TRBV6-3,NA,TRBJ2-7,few,TGTGCCAGCAGTCCGGGACTTTCAAGCGAGCAGTACTTC,CASSPGLSSEQYF
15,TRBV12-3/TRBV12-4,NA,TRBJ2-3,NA,TGTGCCAGCAGTTTAAATCCGGGGGCGGCAGATACGCAGTATTTT,CASSLNPGAADTQYF
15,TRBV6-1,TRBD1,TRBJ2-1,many,TGTGCCAGCAGCCGGGACAGGGGACGAGTCAATGAGCAGTTCTTC,CASSRDRGRVNEQFF
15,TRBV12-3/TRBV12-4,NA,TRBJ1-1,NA,TGTGCCAGCAGTCCTACTGCAGGGGTGAACACTGAAGCTTTCTTT,CASSPTAGVNTEAFF
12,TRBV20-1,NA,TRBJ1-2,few,TGCAGTCCGACAGCGAAAAAGGATGGCTACACCTTC,CSPTAKKDGYTF
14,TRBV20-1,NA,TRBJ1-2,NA,TGCAGTGCTAGTATTGGGGCAGCCTCGCGGGGCTACACCTTC,CSASIGAASRGYTF
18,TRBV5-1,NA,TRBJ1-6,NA,TGCGCCAGCAGCTTGGGACCTCCAATGCGGGGGGGTAATTCACCCCTCCACTTT,CASSLGPPMRGGNSPLHF